This entry features one TCR beta chain sequence. Its antigen is currently unknown. Prior to sequencing, the ViraFEST assay stimulated PBMC with viral peptide pools, which expanded the antigen-specific CD4+ T cells. It was after 10 days of culture that CD4+ T cells were isolated. Each vaccine recipient was nucleocapsid antibody negative and had no prior SARS-CoV-2 infection. Germline lookup yields CDR1 MNHEY and CDR2 SVGAGI. The CDR3 spans 15 residues. V was pared by 8 bases and J by 2 bases, with 17 bases between. This record comes from a study of vaccination effects on CD4 cells after COVID-19. Study-wide context: The cohort was immunized with two doses of either the BNT162b2 or mRNA-1273 vaccine. Study conclusions and caveats: Long after vaccination, the clones induced by infection and by vaccine shrank markedly in size.

Sequenced by immunoSEQ multiplex PCR; TCRdb stores in-frame clones only, minus some. The table records tens of thousands of clones, around 77% of them present only once. The TCR comes from a human donor who received a COVID-19 vaccine. Material: CD4+ T cells from PBMCs cultured with HCoV-NL63 spike peptides, obtained before COVID-19 vaccination. The V and J genes are TRBV6-5 and TRBJ2-3; D may be TRBD1 (6 bases). CDR3 protein: CASSVMGAHTDTQYF. The CDR3, as DNA: TGTGCCAGCTCCGTAATGGGGGCCCACACAGATACGCAGTATTTT.